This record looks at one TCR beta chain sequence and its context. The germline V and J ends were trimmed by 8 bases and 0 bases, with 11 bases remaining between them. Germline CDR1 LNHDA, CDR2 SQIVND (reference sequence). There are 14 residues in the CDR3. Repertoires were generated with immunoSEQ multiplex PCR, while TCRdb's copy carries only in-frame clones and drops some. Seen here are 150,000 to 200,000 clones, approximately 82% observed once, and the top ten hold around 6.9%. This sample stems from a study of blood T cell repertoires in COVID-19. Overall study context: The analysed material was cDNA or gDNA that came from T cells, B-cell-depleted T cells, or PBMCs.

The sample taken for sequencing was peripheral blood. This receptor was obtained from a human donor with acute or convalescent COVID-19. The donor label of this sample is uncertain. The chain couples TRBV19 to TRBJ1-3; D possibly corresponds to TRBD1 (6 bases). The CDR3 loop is CASLTGPSGNTIYF. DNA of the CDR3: TGTGCCAGTCTTACAGGGCCCTCTGGAAACACCATATATTTT.